This T cell receptor (beta chain) was identified in a study of shared clonotypes between healthy human individuals (dated by TCRdb to 2018 to 2021). Regarding the research as a whole: The cohort included a few men and a couple of women between 18 and 49 years of age. For each donor, CD4 naive and CD4 memory were each run on three plates, CD8 naive on two plates, and CD8 memory on one plate. To estimate repertoire size and how much clonotype sharing occurs between individuals, the study deeply sequenced the blood TCR repertoires of five healthy adults. To increase sequencing depth and limit assay-specific biases, different laboratories used diverse techniques to prepare libraries and sequence TCR repertoires. Leukapheresis yielded between about 0.85 and 10 billion PBMCs per donor. Points the paper makes about the study in general: The small number of donors limited the genetic and exposure-history diversity represented. When several donors were compared, the shared fraction of clonotypes was about 5% for naive CD4, around 3.5% for naive CD8, 2% to 2.5% for memory CD4, and less than 0.45% for memory CD8. Rarefaction of sorted-subset datasets indicated incomplete sequencing despite the large sequencing depth. Sampling was restricted to blood, and TCR repertoires in tissues likely differ from the TCR repertoires found in blood. Compared with non-shared clonotypes, the clonotypes found in all four sorted-subset donors had higher generation probabilities. Naive subsets generally had larger estimated clonotype richness than memory subsets did. Pairwise subsampling led to the expectation that sequencing depth would affect the degree of clonotype sharing among donors.

The CDR3 measures 13 amino acids from cysteine to phenylalanine. The only DNA kept is the CDR3, 39 bases in frame from the first base. Sequences SGHNT (CDR1) and YYREEE (CDR2) are obtained from the germline V gene (reference sequence). Trimming costs V 4 bases and J 10 bases, and their ends lie 15 bases apart. TCR CDR3 regions were amplified from genomic DNA by multiplex PCR using the deep immunoSEQ assay. For each cell subset, the extracted genomic DNA was distributed evenly across all wells of several immunoSEQ 96-well plates, and each plate served as one replicate. Each replicate PCR for sorted subsets received 200 ng genomic DNA, equal to roughly 30,000 T cell genomes. Purified libraries were quantified with a Qubit 3.0 fluorometer, sized on a Bioanalyzer 2100, and re-quantified with the KAPA Library Quantification kit. Each immunoSEQ 96-well plate was sequenced on its own single-read 150-cycle Illumina NextSeq 550 flow cell. On the authors' methods: The immunoSEQ output contained only junctional sequences without quality scores, so filtering could not match that applied to full-length reads. To assign V/J genes and CDR3, sequences were annotated using PyIR, a Python wrapper for IgBLAST v1.9, with IMGT germline references. Any read was removed if the V/J assignment was weak (E-value above 1e-6), the CDR3 was missing, or the read contained stop codons, out-of-frame junctions, or ambiguous translated residues. V3J clonotypes were defined as sequences sharing the same inferred V gene, J gene, and CDR3 amino acid sequence. Percentage overlap between repertoires was computed as shared unique clonotypes divided by the size of the smaller repertoire. RTK rarefaction, the Chao1 estimator, and Recon v2.1 estimates of unobserved clonotypes were used to assess repertoire richness. For all TCRbeta clonotypes obtained by the gDNA method from a few donors, generation probabilities were computed with OLGA. Entries here come from immuneACCESS through TCRdb and include only in-frame sequences with V and J called. Some clones fail to appear in such tables; in the studies checked, an unresolved V gene covers under half of the shortfall, and the cause of the remainder is unknown. D and trimming were read from the DNA, whereas the V and J calls and clone size are those reported in that table. Present in this sample are about 2.5 million clones, 85% to 95% of which were seen just once. Approximately 0.39% of the sample rests with the top ten.

In the case of this clone: The clone's antigen remains unknown. No base-level quality is on record; no much larger clone is a single base apart.

Healthy HIV-negative adults with no recently reported acute infections or vaccinations were included as donors. Every donor was a Caucasian adult residing in Nashville, Tennessee, USA. CD4+ T cells were enriched by magnetic negative selection, after which naive cells were positively selected on CD45RA and the negative fraction was taken as the memory subset. Blood was collected by leukapheresis, and PBMCs were isolated by Ficoll-Histopaque density gradient centrifugation and then cryopreserved in liquid nitrogen vapor phase. Analytical flow cytometry was used to check the purity and quantity of every magnetically sorted T cell population. Each sorted fraction had its genomic DNA isolated and then quantified by UV absorbance on a Nanodrop 2000c.

The source of this sequence is a man between 18 and 29 years old in good health. Some clones in this sample may be carry-over from other donors' samples. The sequenced material came from naive CD4+ T cells from PBMCs. The intended sense of this specimen's cell subset or site label: CD45RA+ positively selected. The chain joins TRBV5-4 to TRBJ2-1; TRBD2 is perhaps the D gene, given 6 matching bases. The nucleotide sequence reads TGTGCCAGCAGCCCGGACTACCTGGCGGAGCAGTTCTTC. It encodes CASSPDYLAEQFF.